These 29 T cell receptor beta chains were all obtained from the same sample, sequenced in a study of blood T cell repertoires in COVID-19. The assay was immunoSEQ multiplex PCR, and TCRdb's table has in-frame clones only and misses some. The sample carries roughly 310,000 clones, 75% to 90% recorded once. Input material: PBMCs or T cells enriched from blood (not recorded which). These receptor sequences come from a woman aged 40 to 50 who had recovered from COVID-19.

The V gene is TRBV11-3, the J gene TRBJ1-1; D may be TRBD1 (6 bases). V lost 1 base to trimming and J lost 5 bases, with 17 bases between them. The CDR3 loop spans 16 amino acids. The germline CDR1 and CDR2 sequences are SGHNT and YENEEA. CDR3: CASSLGATTGLTEAFF. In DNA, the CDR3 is TGTGCCAGCAGCTTAGGCGCGACAACAGGGTTGACTGAAGCTTTCTTT.

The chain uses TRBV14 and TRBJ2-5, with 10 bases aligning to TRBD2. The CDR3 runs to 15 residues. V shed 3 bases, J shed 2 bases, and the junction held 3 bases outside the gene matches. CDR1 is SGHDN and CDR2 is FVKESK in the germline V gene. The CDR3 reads CASSHLAGVQETQYF. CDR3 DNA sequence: TGTGCCAGCAGCCACCTAGCGGGGGTTCAAGAGACCCAGTACTTC.

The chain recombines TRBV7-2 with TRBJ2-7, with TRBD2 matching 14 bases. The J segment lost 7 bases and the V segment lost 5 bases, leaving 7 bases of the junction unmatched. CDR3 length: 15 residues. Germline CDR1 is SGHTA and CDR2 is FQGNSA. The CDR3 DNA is TGTGCCAGCAGCCTAGGGACTAGCGGGGGTTCGGAGCAGTACTTC. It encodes CASSLGTSGGSEQYF. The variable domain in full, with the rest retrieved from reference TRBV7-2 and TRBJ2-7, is GAGVSQSPSNKVTEKGKDVELRCDPISGHTALYWYRQSLGQGLEFLIYFQGNSAPDKSGLPSDRFSAERTGGSVSTLTIQRTQQEDSAVYLCASSLGTSGGSEQYFGPGTRLTVT.

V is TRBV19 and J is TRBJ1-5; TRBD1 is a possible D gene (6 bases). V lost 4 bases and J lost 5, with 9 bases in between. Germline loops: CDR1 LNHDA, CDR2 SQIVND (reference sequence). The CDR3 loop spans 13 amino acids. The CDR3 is CASSNGQYQPQHF. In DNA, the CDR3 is TGTGCCAGTAGTAACGGACAGTATCAGCCCCAGCATTTT.

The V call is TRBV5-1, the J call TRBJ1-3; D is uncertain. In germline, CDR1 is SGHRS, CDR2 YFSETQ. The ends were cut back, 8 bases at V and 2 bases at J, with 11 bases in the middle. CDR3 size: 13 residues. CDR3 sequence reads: CASSRDAGNTIYF. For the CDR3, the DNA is TGCGCCAGTAGCCGAGATGCTGGAAACACCATATATTTT.

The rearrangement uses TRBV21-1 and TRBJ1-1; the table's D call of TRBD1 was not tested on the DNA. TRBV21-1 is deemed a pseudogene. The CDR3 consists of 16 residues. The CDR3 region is CASSKRGSPMNTEAFF. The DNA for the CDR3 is TGTGCCAGCAGCAAAAGGGGGAGCCCCATGAACACTGAAGCTTTCTTT.

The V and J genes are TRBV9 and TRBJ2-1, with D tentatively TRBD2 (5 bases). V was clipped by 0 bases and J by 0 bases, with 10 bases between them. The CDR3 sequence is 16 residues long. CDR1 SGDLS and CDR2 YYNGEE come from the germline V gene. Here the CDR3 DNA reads TGTGCCAGCAGCGTAGCTTGGACTGCCTCCTACAATGAGCAGTTCTTC. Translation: CASSVAWTASYNEQFF.

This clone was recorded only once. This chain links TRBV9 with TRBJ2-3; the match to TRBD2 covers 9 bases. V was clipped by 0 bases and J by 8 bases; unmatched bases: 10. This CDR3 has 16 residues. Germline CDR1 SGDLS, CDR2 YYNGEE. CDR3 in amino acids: CASSVASGVPLGTQYF. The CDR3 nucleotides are TGTGCCAGCAGCGTAGCTAGCGGGGTGCCGCTAGGTACGCAGTATTTT. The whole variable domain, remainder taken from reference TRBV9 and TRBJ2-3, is DSGVTQTPKHLITATGQRVTLRCSPRSGDLSVYWYQQSLDQGLQFLIQYYNGEERAKGNILERFSAQQFPDLHSELNLSSLELGDSALYFCASSVASGVPLGTQYFGPGTRLTVL.

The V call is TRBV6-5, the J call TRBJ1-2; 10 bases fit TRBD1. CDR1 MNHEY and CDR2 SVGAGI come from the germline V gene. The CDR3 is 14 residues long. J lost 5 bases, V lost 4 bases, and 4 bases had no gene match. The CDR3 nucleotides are TGTGCCAGCAGTTCCCGGGACAGGGGATATGGCTACACCTTC. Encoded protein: CASSSRDRGYGYTF.

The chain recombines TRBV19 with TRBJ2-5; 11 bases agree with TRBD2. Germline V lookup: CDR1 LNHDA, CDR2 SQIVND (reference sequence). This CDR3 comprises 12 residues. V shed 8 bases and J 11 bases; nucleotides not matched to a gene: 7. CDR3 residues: CASSGLAVPQYF. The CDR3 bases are TGTGCCAGTTCGGGACTAGCGGTCCCACAGTACTTC.

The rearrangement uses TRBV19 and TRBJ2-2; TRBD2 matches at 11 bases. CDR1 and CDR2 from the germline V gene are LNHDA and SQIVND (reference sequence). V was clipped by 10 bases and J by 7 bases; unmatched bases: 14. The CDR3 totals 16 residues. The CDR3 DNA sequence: TGTGCCACAATAGGACTAGCGGGCCCCACGGGCGGGGAGCTGTTTTTT. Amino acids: CATIGLAGPTGGELFF.

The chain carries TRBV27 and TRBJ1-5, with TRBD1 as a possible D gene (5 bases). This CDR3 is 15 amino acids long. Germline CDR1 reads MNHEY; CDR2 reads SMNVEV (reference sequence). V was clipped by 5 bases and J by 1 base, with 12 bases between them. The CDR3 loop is CASSKLQESNQPQHF. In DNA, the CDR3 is TGTGCCAGCAGTAAGTTACAGGAGAGCAATCAGCCCCAGCATTTT.

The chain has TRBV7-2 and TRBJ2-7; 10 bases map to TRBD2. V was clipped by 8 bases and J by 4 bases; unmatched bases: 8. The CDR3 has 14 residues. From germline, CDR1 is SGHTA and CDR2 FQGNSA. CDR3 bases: TGTGCCAGCGGAACTAGCGGGAAGGTTTACGAGCAGTACTTC. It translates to CASGTSGKVYEQYF.

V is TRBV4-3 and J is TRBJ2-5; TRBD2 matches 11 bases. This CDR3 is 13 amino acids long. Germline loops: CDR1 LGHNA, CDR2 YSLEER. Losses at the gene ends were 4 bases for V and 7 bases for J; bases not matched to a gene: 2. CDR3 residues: CASSPGLAVTQYF. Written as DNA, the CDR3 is TGCGCCAGCAGCCCGGGACTAGCGGTGACCCAGTACTTC.

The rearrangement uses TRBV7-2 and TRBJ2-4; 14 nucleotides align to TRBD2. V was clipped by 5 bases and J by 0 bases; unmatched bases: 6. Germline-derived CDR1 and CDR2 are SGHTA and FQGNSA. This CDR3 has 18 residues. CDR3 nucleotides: TGTGCCAGCAGCCTAAGGACTAGCGGGGGGTTAGCCAAAAACATTCAGTACTTC. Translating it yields CASSLRTSGGLAKNIQYF.

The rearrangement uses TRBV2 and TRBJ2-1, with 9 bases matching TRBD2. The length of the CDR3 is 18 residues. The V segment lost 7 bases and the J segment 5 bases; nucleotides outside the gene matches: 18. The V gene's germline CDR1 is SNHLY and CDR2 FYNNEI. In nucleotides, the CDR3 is TGTGCCAGCAAGATGTCCTTTTGGCGGGAGGGAAAACACAATGAGCAGTTCTTC. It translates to CASKMSFWREGKHNEQFF.

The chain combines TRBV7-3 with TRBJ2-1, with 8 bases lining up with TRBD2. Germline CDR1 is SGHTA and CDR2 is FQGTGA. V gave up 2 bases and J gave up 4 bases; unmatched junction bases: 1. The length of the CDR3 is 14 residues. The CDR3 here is CASSLPGGYNEQFF. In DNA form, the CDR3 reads TGTGCCAGCAGCTTACCGGGGGGGTACAATGAGCAGTTCTTC.

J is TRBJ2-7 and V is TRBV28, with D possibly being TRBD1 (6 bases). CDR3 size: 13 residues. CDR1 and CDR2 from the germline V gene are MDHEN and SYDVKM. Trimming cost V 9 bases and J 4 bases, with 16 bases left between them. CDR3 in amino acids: CASAQGAPYEQYF. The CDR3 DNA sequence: TGTGCCAGTGCACAGGGTGCCCCGTACGAGCAGTACTTC. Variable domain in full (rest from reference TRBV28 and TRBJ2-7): DVKVTQSSRYLVKRTGEKVFLECVQDMDHENMFWYRQDPGLGLRLIYFSYDVKMKEKGDIPEGYSVSREKKERFSLILESASTNQTSMYLCASAQGAPYEQYFGPGTRLTVT.

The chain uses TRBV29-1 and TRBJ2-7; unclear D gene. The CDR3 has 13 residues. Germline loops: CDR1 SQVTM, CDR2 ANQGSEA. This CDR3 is CACLVRSSYEQYF. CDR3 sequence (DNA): TGCGCCTGTCTCGTGAGGTCCTCCTACGAGCAGTACTTC.

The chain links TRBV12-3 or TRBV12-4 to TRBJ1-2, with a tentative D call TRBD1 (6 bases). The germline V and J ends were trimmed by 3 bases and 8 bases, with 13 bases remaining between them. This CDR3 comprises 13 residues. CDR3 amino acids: CASSFGRGEGYTF. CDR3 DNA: TGTGCCAGCAGTTTTGGCAGGGGAGAAGGCTACACCTTC.

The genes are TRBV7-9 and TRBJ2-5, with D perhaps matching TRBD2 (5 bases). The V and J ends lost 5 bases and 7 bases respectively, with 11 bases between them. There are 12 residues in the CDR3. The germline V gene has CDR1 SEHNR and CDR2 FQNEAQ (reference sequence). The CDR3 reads CASSPTGWTQYF. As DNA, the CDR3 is TGTGCCAGCAGCCCAACGGGATGGACCCAGTACTTC.

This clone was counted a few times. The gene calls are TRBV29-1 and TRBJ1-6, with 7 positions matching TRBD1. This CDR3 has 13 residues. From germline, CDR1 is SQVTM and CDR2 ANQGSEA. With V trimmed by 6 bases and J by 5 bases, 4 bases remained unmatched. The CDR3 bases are TGCAGCGTGGCCGGGACAGATAATTCACCCCTCCACTTT. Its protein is CSVAGTDNSPLHF.

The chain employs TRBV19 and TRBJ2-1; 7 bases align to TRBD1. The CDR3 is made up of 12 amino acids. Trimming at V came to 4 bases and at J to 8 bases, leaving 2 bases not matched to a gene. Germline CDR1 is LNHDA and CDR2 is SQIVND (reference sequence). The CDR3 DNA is TGTGCCAGTAGTAATACAGGGGATGAGCAGTTCTTC. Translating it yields CASSNTGDEQFF.

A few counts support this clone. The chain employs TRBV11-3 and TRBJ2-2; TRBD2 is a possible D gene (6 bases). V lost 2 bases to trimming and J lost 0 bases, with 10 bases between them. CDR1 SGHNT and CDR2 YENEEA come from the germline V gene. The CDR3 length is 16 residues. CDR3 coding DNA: TGTGCCAGCAGCTTAAAGCGGGCTTCGAACACCGGGGAGCTGTTTTTT. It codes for CASSLKRASNTGELFF.

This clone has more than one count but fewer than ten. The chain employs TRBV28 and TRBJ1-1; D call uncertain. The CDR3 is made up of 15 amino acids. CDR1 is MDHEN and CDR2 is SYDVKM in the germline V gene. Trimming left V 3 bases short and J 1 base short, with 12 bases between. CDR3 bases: TGTGCCAGCAGTTTTCCCCTAGGTGCGAACACTGAAGCTTTCTTT. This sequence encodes CASSFPLGANTEAFF.

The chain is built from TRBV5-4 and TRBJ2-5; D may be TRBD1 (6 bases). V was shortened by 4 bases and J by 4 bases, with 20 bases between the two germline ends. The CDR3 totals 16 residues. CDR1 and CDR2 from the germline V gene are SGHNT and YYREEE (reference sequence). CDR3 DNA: TGTGCCAGCAGCCATTCTCAGGGGAAAAGTTTAGAGACCCAGTACTTC. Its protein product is CASSHSQGKSLETQYF.

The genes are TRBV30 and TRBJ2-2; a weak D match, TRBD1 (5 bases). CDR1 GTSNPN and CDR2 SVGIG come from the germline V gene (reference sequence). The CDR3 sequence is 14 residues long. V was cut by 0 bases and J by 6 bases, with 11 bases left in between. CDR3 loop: CAWSVRGSAGELFF. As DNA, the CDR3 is TGTGCCTGGAGTGTAAGGGGTTCGGCCGGGGAGCTGTTTTTT.

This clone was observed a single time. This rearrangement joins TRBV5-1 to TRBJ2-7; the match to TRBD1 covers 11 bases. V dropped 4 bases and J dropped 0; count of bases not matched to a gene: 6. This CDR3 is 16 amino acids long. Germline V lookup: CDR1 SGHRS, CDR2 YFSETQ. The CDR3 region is CASSVTGTGGSYEQYF. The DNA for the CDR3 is TGCGCCAGCAGCGTCACCGGGACAGGGGGCTCCTACGAGCAGTACTTC. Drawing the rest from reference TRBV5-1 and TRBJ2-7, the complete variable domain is KAGVTQTPRYLIKTRGQQVTLSCSPISGHRSVSWYQQTPGQGLQFLFEYFSETQRNKGNFPGRFSGRQFSNSRSEMNVSTLELGDSALYLCASSVTGTGGSYEQYFGPGTRLTVT.

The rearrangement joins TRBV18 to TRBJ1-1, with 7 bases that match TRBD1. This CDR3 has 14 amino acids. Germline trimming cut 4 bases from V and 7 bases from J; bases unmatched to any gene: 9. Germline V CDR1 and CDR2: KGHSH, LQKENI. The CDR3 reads CASSLQGIENEAFF. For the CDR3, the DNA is TGTGCCAGCTCACTACAGGGGATTGAGAATGAAGCTTTCTTT.